This T cell receptor (beta chain) emerged from a study of cytomegalovirus exposure and HLA in healthy donors. Overall study findings and caveats: According to reports, the classifier identified cytomegalovirus status with high specificity and sensitivity. Altogether, more than 150 TCR beta chains were recorded as cytomegalovirus-associated.

As for this clone: Antigen specificity is unknown.

Method: immunoSEQ multiplex PCR; TCRdb's copy keeps in-frame clones and lacks some. There are around 300,000 clones in the sample; 87% occur only once, and roughly 1.2% lies in the top ten. Sequencing input: PBMCs. The TCR was taken from a woman aged 25 to 45 in good health and CMV-seropositive.

CDR3 bases: TGTGCCAGTAGTATCAGGGGGCAGGCCACTGAAGCTTTCTTT. Its translation is CASSIRGQATEAFF. V usage is TRBV19 and J usage is TRBJ1-1, with 8 bases that match TRBD1. J lost 4 bases, V lost 3 bases, and 4 bases had no gene match. The germline V gene encodes CDR1 LNHDA and CDR2 SQIVND (reference sequence). The CDR3 is 14 residues long.